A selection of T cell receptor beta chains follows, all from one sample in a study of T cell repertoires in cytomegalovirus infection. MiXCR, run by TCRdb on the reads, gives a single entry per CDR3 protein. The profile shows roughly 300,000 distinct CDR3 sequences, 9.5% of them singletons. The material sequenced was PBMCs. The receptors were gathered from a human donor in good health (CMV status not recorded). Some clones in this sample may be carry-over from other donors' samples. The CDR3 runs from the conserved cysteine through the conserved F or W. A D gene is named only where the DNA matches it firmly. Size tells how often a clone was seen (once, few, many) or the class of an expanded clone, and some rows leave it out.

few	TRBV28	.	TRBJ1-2	CANTQQDNYGYTF	TGTGCCAACACACAGCAGGACAACTATGGCTACACCTTC
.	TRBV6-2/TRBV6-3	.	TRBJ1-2	CASSRDRSRGYTF	TGTGCCAGCAGCCGCGACAGGAGCCGTGGCTACACCTTC
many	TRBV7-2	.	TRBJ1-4	CASSLRTGRDEKLFF	TGTGCCAGCAGCTTACGCACAGGGCGAGATGAAAAACTGTTTTTT
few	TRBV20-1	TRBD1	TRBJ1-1	CSAQDREAFF	TGCAGTGCACAGGACAGGGAAGCTTTCTTT
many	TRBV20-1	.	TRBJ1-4	CSATEGYGEKLFF	TGCAGTGCCACAGAAGGTTATGGTGAAAAACTGTTTTTT
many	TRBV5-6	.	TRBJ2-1	CASSLADYEQFF	TGTGCCAGCAGCTTGGCGGATTATGAGCAGTTCTTC
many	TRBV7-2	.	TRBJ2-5	CASSLGVRETQYF	TGTGCCAGCAGCTTAGGGGTCCGGGAGACCCAGTACTTC
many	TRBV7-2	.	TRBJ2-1	CASSLGRSGTGSYNEQFF	TGTGCCAGCAGCTTGGGACGGTCCGGGACTGGCTCCTACAATGAGCAGTTCTTC
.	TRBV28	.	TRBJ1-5	CASRGRGGVQPQHF	TGTGCCAGCAGGGGCAGGGGAGGTGTCCAGCCCCAGCATTTT
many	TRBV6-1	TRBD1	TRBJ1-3	CASSSRQGSYSGNTIYF	TGTGCCAGCAGTTCCCGACAGGGGAGTTACTCTGGAAACACCATATATTTT
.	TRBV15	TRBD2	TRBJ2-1	CATSGRTSGGDEQFF	TGTGCCACCAGCGGACGGACTAGCGGTGGGGATGAGCAGTTCTTC
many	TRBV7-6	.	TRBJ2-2	CASSFQMASTGELFF	TGTGCCAGCAGCTTTCAGATGGCGAGTACCGGGGAGCTGTTTTTT
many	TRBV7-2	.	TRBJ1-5	CASSLRLGIGDQPQHF	TGTGCCAGCAGCTTACGTCTTGGGATAGGCGATCAGCCCCAGCATTTT
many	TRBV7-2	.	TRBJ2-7	CASSSNRGTPTTEQYF	TGTGCCAGCAGCTCAAATAGGGGGACTCCCACTACCGAGCAGTACTTC
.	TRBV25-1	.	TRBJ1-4	CASSDHSTNEKLFF	TGTGCCAGCAGTGACCACTCAACTAATGAAAAACTGTTTTTT
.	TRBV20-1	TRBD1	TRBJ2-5	CSALDRETQYF	TGCAGTGCTTTGGACAGGGAGACCCAGTACTTC
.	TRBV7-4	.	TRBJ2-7	CASSLGPRGAYEQYF	TGTGCCAGCAGCCTAGGGCCCCGAGGGGCCTACGAGCAGTACTTC
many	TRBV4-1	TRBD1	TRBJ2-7	CASSNRDRVPYEQYF	TGCGCCAGCAGCAACCGGGACAGGGTCCCCTACGAGCAGTACTTC
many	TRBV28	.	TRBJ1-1	CASSPQSGAPNTEAFF	TGTGCCAGCAGTCCTCAGTCAGGGGCCCCGAACACTGAAGCTTTCTTT
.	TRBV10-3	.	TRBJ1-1	CAISETGPKNTEAFF	TGTGCCATCAGTGAGACAGGACCTAAGAACACTGAAGCTTTCTTT
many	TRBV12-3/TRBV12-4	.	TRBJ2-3	CASIPGSGIPDTQYF	TGTGCCAGCATTCCCGGTAGCGGTATCCCAGATACGCAGTATTTT
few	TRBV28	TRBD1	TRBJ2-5	CASSFVDREETQYF	TGTGCCAGCAGTTTCGTCGACAGGGAAGAGACCCAGTACTTC
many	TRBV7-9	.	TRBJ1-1	CASSSGSGGGYTEAFF	TGTGCCAGCAGCTCCGGGAGCGGAGGGGGGTACACTGAAGCTTTCTTT
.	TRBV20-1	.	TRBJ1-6	CSAGEMTYNSPLHF	TGCAGTGCAGGAGAAATGACCTATAATTCACCCCTCCACTTT
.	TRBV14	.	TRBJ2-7	CASSRATGWYEQYF	TGTGCCAGCAGCCGAGCCACAGGGTGGTACGAGCAGTACTTC
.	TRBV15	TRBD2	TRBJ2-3	CATSRDRGLAGPTDTQYF	TGTGCCACCAGCAGAGATAGGGGACTAGCGGGACCCACAGATACGCAGTATTTT
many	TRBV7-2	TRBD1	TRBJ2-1	CASSRTGTGGLNEQFF	TGTGCCAGCAGCCGAACCGGGACAGGGGGCTTGAATGAGCAGTTCTTC
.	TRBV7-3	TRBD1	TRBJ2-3	CASVRDSLTDTQYF	TGTGCCAGCGTTCGGGACAGCCTCACAGATACGCAGTATTTT
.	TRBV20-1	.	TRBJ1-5	CGASPQGNQPQHF	TGCGGTGCTAGCCCCCAGGGCAATCAGCCCCAGCATTTT
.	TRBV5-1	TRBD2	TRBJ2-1	CASSLASLAGVSEQFF	TGCGCCAGCAGCTTGGCCTCGCTAGCGGGAGTCAGTGAGCAGTTCTTC
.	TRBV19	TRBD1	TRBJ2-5	CASSPIGQGGKETQYF	TGTGCCAGTAGTCCCATAGGACAGGGGGGAAAAGAGACCCAGTACTTC
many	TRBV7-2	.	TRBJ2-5	CASSLDAVETQYF	TGTGCCAGCAGCTTAGACGCAGTAGAGACCCAGTACTTC
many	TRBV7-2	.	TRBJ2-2	CASSLQTLNTGELFF	TGTGCCAGCAGCCTACAGACACTGAACACCGGGGAGCTGTTTTTT
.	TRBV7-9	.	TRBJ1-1	CAAGVSTEAFF	TGTGCCGCTGGGGTTAGCACTGAAGCTTTCTTT
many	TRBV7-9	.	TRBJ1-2	CASSLDQGLGREANYGYTF	TGTGCCAGCAGCTTGGATCAGGGTTTGGGGAGAGAAGCTAACTATGGCTACACCTTC
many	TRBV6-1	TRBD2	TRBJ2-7	CASSPGTSGSSNEQYF	TGTGCCAGCAGCCCCGGGACTAGCGGGAGTTCCAACGAGCAGTACTTC
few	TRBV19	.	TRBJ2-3	CASSIGSGYTDTQYF	TGTGCCAGTAGTATTGGGAGCGGATACACAGATACGCAGTATTTT
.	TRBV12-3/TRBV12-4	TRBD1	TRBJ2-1	CASSLLGGSEQFF	TGTGCCAGCAGTTTACTAGGGGGCAGTGAGCAGTTCTTC
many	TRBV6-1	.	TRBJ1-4	CASSFGGGGEKLFF	TGTGCCAGCAGTTTCGGAGGGGGTGGTGAAAAACTGTTTTTT
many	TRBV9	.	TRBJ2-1	CASSVDGDGSAPYNEQFF	TGTGCCAGCAGCGTAGACGGGGACGGGTCCGCCCCCTACAATGAGCAGTTCTTC
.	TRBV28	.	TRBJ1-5	CASSRGRNQPQHF	TGTGCCAGCAGTCGGGGCCGCAATCAGCCCCAGCATTTT
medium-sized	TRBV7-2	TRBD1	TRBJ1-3	CASSPRTGGPGNTIYF	TGTGCCAGCAGCCCAAGGACAGGGGGCCCTGGAAACACCATATATTTT
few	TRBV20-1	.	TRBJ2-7	CSASRVGLGLGEQYF	TGCAGTGCTAGCCGGGTCGGATTAGGTTTGGGCGAGCAGTACTTC
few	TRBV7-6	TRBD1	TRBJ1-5	CASSLRTGDFEPQHF	TGTGCCAGCAGCTTGCGGACAGGGGATTTTGAGCCCCAGCATTTT
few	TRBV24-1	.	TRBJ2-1	CATSDLQFGSYNEQFF	TGTGCCACCAGTGATTTGCAGTTCGGATCCTACAATGAGCAGTTCTTC
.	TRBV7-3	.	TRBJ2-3	CASSPPGAADTQYF	TGTGCCAGCAGCCCACCGGGGGCAGCAGATACGCAGTATTTT
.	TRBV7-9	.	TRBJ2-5	CASSSGSLQETQYF	TGTGCCAGCAGCTCAGGTTCGCTACAAGAGACCCAGTACTTC
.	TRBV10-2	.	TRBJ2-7	CASKGSYEQYF	TGCGCCAGCAAGGGGAGTTACGAGCAGTACTTC
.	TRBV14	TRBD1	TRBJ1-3	CASRPGQGFSGNTIYF	TGTGCCAGCAGACCGGGACAGGGGTTCTCTGGAAACACCATATATTTT
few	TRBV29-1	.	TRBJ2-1	CSVEAWGGPYNEQFF	TGCAGCGTTGAAGCTTGGGGGGGCCCCTACAATGAGCAGTTCTTC
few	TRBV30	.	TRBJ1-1	CAWALRRHTEAFF	TGTGCCTGGGCCCTGAGGAGGCACACTGAAGCTTTCTTT
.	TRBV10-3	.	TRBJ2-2	CAIGSANTGELFF	TGTGCCATCGGTAGCGCGAACACCGGGGAGCTGTTTTTT
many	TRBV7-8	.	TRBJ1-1	CASSLDPFGRGTEAFF	TGTGCCAGCAGCTTAGACCCCTTCGGAAGGGGGACTGAAGCTTTCTTT
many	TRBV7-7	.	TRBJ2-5	CASSSSRGGETQYF	TGTGCCAGCAGTTCGTCCCGAGGTGGAGAGACCCAGTACTTC
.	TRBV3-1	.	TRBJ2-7	CASSQDRPGEQYF	TGTGCCAGCAGCCAAGATCGGCCGGGCGAGCAGTACTTC